This T cell receptor beta chain was captured in a study of T cells in tuberculosis. For the study at large: A South African cohort included IGRA-negative adolescents, latently infected IGRA-positive adolescents and adults with active tuberculosis.

Remarks on this clone: Antigen: not known.

Profiling relied on immunoSEQ multiplex PCR, and the TCRdb table lists in-frame clones only, not all of them. This table has 40,000 to 50,000 clones, approximately 95% appearing once. Findings of the study overall: Samples were chosen by availability of cryopreserved specimens. The TCR-beta difference was not significant; alpha differences partly reflected length.

This CDR3 is 16 amino acids long. The germline CDR1 and CDR2 sequences are SGHAT and FQNNGV. Trimming removed 0 bases at V and 0 bases at J, with 11 bases between. This clonotype was obtained from a donor aged 10 to 29 with latent tuberculosis or without tuberculosis infection. The chain joins TRBV11-2 to TRBJ1-1; D is perhaps TRBD1 (5 bases). Sequencing input: PBMCs. Here the CDR3 reads CASSLDIGGLNTEAFF. CDR3 in DNA: TGTGCCAGCAGCTTAGATATCGGGGGGTTGAACACTGAAGCTTTCTTT.